This TCR beta chain was sequenced for a study of identical twins. The germline CDR1 and CDR2 sequences are DFQATT and SNEGSKA (reference sequence). V was cut by 3 bases and J by 4 bases, with 10 bases left in between. The CDR3 is 13 amino acids. TCRdb called the 5' RACE reads again in MiXCR, with one record for every CDR3 protein. Of 1.5 million to 2 million distinct CDR3 sequences listed, less than 35% were seen once; the top ten hold about 0.27%. This chain connects TRBV20-1 to TRBJ2-1; D uncertain. The source material was cord blood. The TCR comes from a newborn girl in good health. CDR3 loop: CSASGRVYNEQFF. The DNA of the CDR3 is TGCAGTGCTAGTGGCCGGGTTTACAATGAGCAGTTCTTC.